The rows below give T cell receptor beta chains drawn from one sample of a study of vaccination effects on CD4 cells after COVID-19. Antigens for these TCRs are unknown. Some clones are missing from TCRdb's copy, which holds only in-frame ones; the method was immunoSEQ multiplex PCR. The sample yields approximately 30,000 clones, about 70% seen once. Sample: CD4+ T cells from PBMCs cultured with HCoV-NL63 spike peptides, taken before COVID-19 vaccination. Receptor source: a human donor who received a COVID-19 vaccine. Both conserved end residues are part of each CDR3. D genes are given only for firm matches. Rows give clone size only sometimes, using once, few, many, or a class for an expanded clone.

NA,NA,TRBJ1-2,TRBV15,TGTGCCACCAGCAGTCCCGGGGGGACTCAGGGTGGCTACACCTTC,CATSSPGGTQGGYTF
NA,NA,TRBJ1-1,TRBV5-4,TGTGCCAGCAGCCAGGACCGGAACACTGAAGCTTTCTTT,CASSQDRNTEAFF
TRBD1,few,TRBJ1-4,TRBV5-1,TGCGCCAGCAGCCCGGACAGGGTTAATGAAAAACTGTTTTTT,CASSPDRVNEKLFF
NA,few,TRBJ1-4,TRBV27,TGTGCCAGCAGCCCGGGAGCAACTAATGAAAAACTGTTTTTT,CASSPGATNEKLFF
TRBD2,NA,TRBJ2-1,TRBV30,TGTGCCTGGAGTAAGGGGCTAGCGGACAATGAGCAGTTCTTC,CAWSKGLADNEQFF
TRBD2,NA,TRBJ2-1,TRBV15,TGTGCCACCAGCACGGGGACTAGCGGTGGGGGAGAGCAGTTCTTC,CATSTGTSGGGEQFF
NA,NA,TRBJ1-2,TRBV12-3/TRBV12-4,TGTGCCAGCGCCCAAGAGGGGGGGTATGTCTACACCTTC,CASAQEGGYVYTF
NA,NA,TRBJ1-2,TRBV2,TGTGCCAGCATGCCGATGCCTAACTATGGCTACACCTTC,CASMPMPNYGYTF
TRBD1,few,TRBJ1-6,TRBV10-3,TGTGCCATCAGTGAAGGGACAGCCATTACTCGCTCCTATAATTCACCCCTCCACTTT,CAISEGTAITRSYNSPLHF
NA,NA,TRBJ1-1,TRBV7-9,TGTGCCAGCAGCTTACAATGGGGGCAGGGGACTGAAGCTTTCTTT,CASSLQWGQGTEAFF
NA,NA,TRBJ2-3,TRBV6-5,TGTGCCAGCAGCATATCGGACTTAGCAGATACGCAGTATTTT,CASSISDLADTQYF
NA,few,TRBJ1-5,TRBV18,TGTGCCAGCTCGCCAGACAGGAATCAGCCCCAGCATTTT,CASSPDRNQPQHF
NA,NA,TRBJ1-1,TRBV12-3/TRBV12-4,TGTGCCAGCAGTTTCTCGGCGAACACTGAAGCTTTCTTT,CASSFSANTEAFF
NA,few,TRBJ1-1,TRBV6-5,TGTGCCAGCCGACTGGGATTAAACACTGAAGCTTTCTTT,CASRLGLNTEAFF
TRBD1,NA,TRBJ1-2,TRBV10-3,TGTGCCATCAGTGATTGGACAGGGGGCTATGGCTACACCTTC,CAISDWTGGYGYTF
NA,NA,TRBJ1-4,TRBV6-6,TGTGCCAGCAGTTTGATGAGGGAAAAACTGTTTTTT,CASSLMREKLFF
TRBD1,NA,TRBJ2-4,TRBV5-4,TGTGCCAGCAGCTTCAAGGACAGGGTTCACATTCAGTACTTC,CASSFKDRVHIQYF
TRBD1,few,TRBJ2-3,TRBV19,TGTGCCAGTAGTCAGACAGGGGGCTCAGATACGCAGTATTTT,CASSQTGGSDTQYF
TRBD2,once,TRBJ2-3,TRBV30,TGTGCCTGGAGTGAGGGACTAGCGGGAGGGGCGGATACGCAGTATTTT,CAWSEGLAGGADTQYF
TRBD1,NA,TRBJ2-5,TRBV27,TGTGCCAGCAAGACAGGGGTATTTGGGACCCAGTACTTC,CASKTGVFGTQYF
TRBD1,NA,TRBJ2-1,TRBV12-5,TGTGCTAGTGGTTTGCAAAGGACAGGGTCCTACAATGAGCAGTTCTTC,CASGLQRTGSYNEQFF
NA,NA,TRBJ1-1,TRBV18,TGTGCCAGCTCACCCGACACACGGATGAACACTGAAGCTTTCTTT,CASSPDTRMNTEAFF
NA,few,TRBJ2-5,TRBV2,TGTGCCAGCCGTGGGGAAGAGACCCAGTACTTC,CASRGEETQYF
NA,few,TRBJ2-5,TRBV10-3,TGTGCCATCAGTGAGGGTCAGGGCGAGACCCAGTACTTC,CAISEGQGETQYF
TRBD1,NA,TRBJ1-6,TRBV19,TGTGCCAGTAGAACCTCCGGACAGGGGGCAAGGTCACCCCTCCACTTT,CASRTSGQGARSPLHF
TRBD2,NA,TRBJ2-7,TRBV5-1,TGCGCCAGCAGCCCCACTAGCGGGGAAAATTACGAGCAGTACTTC,CASSPTSGENYEQYF
NA,NA,TRBJ2-4,TRBV20-1,TGCAGTGCTAGTGTGACCACCTCCCCCAAAAACATTCAGTACTTC,CSASVTTSPKNIQYF
NA,once,TRBJ1-1,TRBV29-1,TGCAGCGTTGAAGTGACTCAAGCTTTCTTT,CSVEVTQAFF
NA,NA,TRBJ1-1,TRBV7-9,TGTGCCAGCAGCTTAAGTTTATCAGGCGGTGACACTGAAGCTTTCTTT,CASSLSLSGGDTEAFF
NA,NA,TRBJ1-3,TRBV4-2,TGTGCCAGCAGCCAAGGCGGCAATTCTGGAAACACCATATATTTT,CASSQGGNSGNTIYF
TRBD1,NA,TRBJ1-1,TRBV11-3,TGTGCCAGCAGCTTAAGGGGTTGGGACAGGGGTACAAACACTGAAGCTTTCTTT,CASSLRGWDRGTNTEAFF
NA,NA,TRBJ1-2,TRBV4-3,TGCGCCAGCAGCCAAGCGATTGGGGGACGGGGCTACACCTTC,CASSQAIGGRGYTF
NA,NA,TRBJ1-1,TRBV14,TGTGCCAGCAGCCAATACTGGGTAAACACTGAAGCTTTCTTT,CASSQYWVNTEAFF
NA,NA,TRBJ2-3,TRBV2,TGTGCCAGCTCCGTAGGGCGGAGCACAGATACGCAGTATTTT,CASSVGRSTDTQYF
TRBD2,NA,TRBJ2-1,TRBV10-1,TGCGCCAGCAGTTCAGCGGGAGCCAATGAGCAGTTCTTC,CASSSAGANEQFF
NA,NA,TRBJ2-5,TRBV5-1,TGCGCCAGCAGCTTGGGGGCCCTGGAGACCCAGTACTTC,CASSLGALETQYF
TRBD1,NA,TRBJ1-2,TRBV24-1,TGTGCCACCAGTGACCCTGACAGGGGCACTAACTATGGCTACACCTTC,CATSDPDRGTNYGYTF
NA,once,TRBJ1-5,TRBV5-6,TGTGCCAGCATCCGTCCCGACAGCGCCGATCAGCCCCAGCATTTT,CASIRPDSADQPQHF
NA,NA,TRBJ1-5,TRBV21-1,TGTGCCAGCATACCCGGTAGGGCAGACCCTTCGGGGGGTCAGCCCCAGCATTTT,CASIPGRADPSGGQPQHF
NA,NA,TRBJ1-1,TRBV30,TGTGCCTCCGAGGAGGGGGGAGCTTTCTTT,CASEEGGAFF
NA,once,TRBJ2-2,TRBV5-4,TGTGCCAGCAGCCCTCAGGGATCGAACACCGGGGAGCTGTTTTTT,CASSPQGSNTGELFF
NA,NA,TRBJ1-5,TRBV19,TGTGCCAGTAGTCTTACAGGGTTTAATCAGCCCCAGCATTTT,CASSLTGFNQPQHF
NA,NA,TRBJ1-5,TRBV7-2,TGTGCCAGCAGCTTCGGGCGCGGGAGTCAGCCCCAGCATTTT,CASSFGRGSQPQHF
NA,few,TRBJ1-1,TRBV2,TGTGCCAGCAGTAAAGACTTGGGCACTGAAGCTTTCTTT,CASSKDLGTEAFF
TRBD2,NA,TRBJ2-7,TRBV5-6,TGTGCCAGCAGGGTGGCGGGAGTGTCCTACGAGCAGTACTTC,CASRVAGVSYEQYF
NA,few,TRBJ2-2,TRBV18,TGTGCCAGCTCATATCGGGCAGCCAACACCGGGGAGCTGTTTTTT,CASSYRAANTGELFF
TRBD1,NA,TRBJ1-4,TRBV5-1,TGCGCCAGCAGGTCGACAGGGGGAGCAACTAATGAAAAACTGTTTTTT,CASRSTGGATNEKLFF
TRBD2,NA,TRBJ2-5,TRBV5-1,TGCGCCAGCAGCTTGGAGCGGGGCCCCCAAGAGACCCAGTACTTC,CASSLERGPQETQYF
NA,NA,TRBJ2-2,TRBV2,TGTGCCAGCACGATAAGTGGGGGGAACACCGGGGAGCTGTTTTTT,CASTISGGNTGELFF
TRBD1,NA,TRBJ1-2,TRBV7-9,TGTGCCAGCAGCCAGGGACAGATCTATGGCTACACCTTC,CASSQGQIYGYTF
NA,NA,TRBJ1-5,TRBV10-3,TGTGCCATCAGTGGGGGTTTGGGACCGGGCAATCAGCCCCAGCATTTT,CAISGGLGPGNQPQHF
TRBD2,NA,TRBJ2-7,TRBV5-1,TGCGCCAGCAGAGTCCAGGGAGGGAGGGAGCAGTACTTC,CASRVQGGREQYF
NA,NA,TRBJ2-3,TRBV9,TGTGCCAGCAGCCCAGGGGGGATTAGCACAGATACGCAGTATTTT,CASSPGGISTDTQYF
NA,NA,TRBJ1-5,TRBV30,TGTGCCTGGAGTAACCGGCGGGATCAGCCCCAGCATTTT,CAWSNRRDQPQHF
TRBD1,few,TRBJ1-5,TRBV28,TGTGCCAGCAGTTTATCGGACAGGGGTGGTCAGCCCCAGCATTTT,CASSLSDRGGQPQHF
NA,NA,TRBJ2-1,TRBV11-1,TGTGCCAGCAGCCTAAGCGGAACCTACAATGAGCAGTTCTTC,CASSLSGTYNEQFF
NA,NA,TRBJ1-6,TRBV11-2,TGTGCCAGCAGGTTGATCGGGGATTCACCCCTCCACTTT,CASRLIGDSPLHF